The sequence of this T cell receptor (beta chain) was determined in a study of blood T cell repertoires in COVID-19. Assay: immunoSEQ multiplex PCR; the TCRdb copy retains only in-frame clones and omits some. The data show around 83,000 clones, around 86% seen once. Germline loops: CDR1 SNHLY, CDR2 FYNNEI. CDR3 length equals 13 residues. Trimming took 8 bases from V and 9 from J, leaving 19 bases between them. The chain is built from TRBV2 and TRBJ2-5; D perhaps matches TRBD2 (6 bases). The source material was peripheral blood. The clonotype was recovered from a man older than 75 with active or convalescent COVID-19. The CDR3 loop reads CASGTDLGWAQYF. Written as DNA, the CDR3 is TGTGCCAGCGGGACTGATCTCGGATGGGCCCAGTACTTC. The complete variable domain, with remaining parts taken from reference TRBV2 and TRBJ2-5, reads EPEVTQTPSHQVTQMGQEVILRCVPISNHLYFYWYRQILGQKVEFLVSFYNNEISEKSEIFDDQFSVERPDGSNFTLKIRSTKLEDSAMYFCASGTDLGWAQYFGPGTRLLVL.